The 25 T cell receptor beta chains reported below all come from one sample, sequenced in a study of cytomegalovirus exposure and HLA in healthy donors. This PCR relied on a set of 60 Vbeta primers and 13 Jbeta primers. The data were produced by immunoSEQ multiplex PCR, yet TCRdb's version contains in-frame clones alone and is incomplete. The table has 95,000 to 130,000 clones, about four fifths seen once. Material: PBMCs. The origin of the receptors is a woman aged 18-29 years in good health and CMV-seronegative.

This clone was detected once. The chain combines TRBV5-1 with TRBJ2-7; 10 bases match TRBD1. The CDR3 sequence is 15 residues long. Germline V gene lookup returns CDR1 SGHRS and CDR2 YFSETQ. V trimming: 0 bases; J trimming: 4 bases; junction bases outside the gene matches: 4. CDR3 sequence (DNA): TGCGCCAGCAGCTTGGGTGGGACAGGGGAATACGAGCAGTACTTC. Amino acid sequence: CASSLGGTGEYEQYF. Looking up the rest from reference TRBV5-1 and TRBJ2-7 gives the full variable domain: KAGVTQTPRYLIKTRGQQVTLSCSPISGHRSVSWYQQTPGQGLQFLFEYFSETQRNKGNFPGRFSGRQFSNSRSEMNVSTLELGDSALYLCASSLGGTGEYEQYFGPGTRLTVT.

This chain uses TRBV9 with TRBJ2-3; 10 nucleotides line up with TRBD2. V shed 1 base, J shed 1 base, and the junction held 3 bases outside the gene matches. This CDR3 has 16 amino acids. Germline values: CDR1 SGDLS, CDR2 YYNGEE. The CDR3 region is CASSVSGTSGTDTQYF. In DNA form, the CDR3 reads TGTGCCAGCAGCGTAAGCGGGACTAGCGGCACAGATACGCAGTATTTT.

V is TRBV7-9 and J is TRBJ2-5, with D hard to call. The CDR3 runs 16 residues. Between the trimmed V and J ends, which lost 4 bases and 2 bases, there was a span of 17 bases. Looked up from germline, CDR1 is SEHNR and CDR2 is FQNEAQ (reference sequence). The CDR3 sequence is CASSYIIAVPQETQYF. The CDR3 coding sequence is TGTGCCAGCAGCTACATAATCGCGGTGCCTCAAGAGACCCAGTACTTC. Complete variable domain (other parts from reference TRBV7-9 and TRBJ2-5): DTGVSQNPRHKITKRGQNVTFRCDPISEHNRLYWYRQTLGQGPEFLTYFQNEAQLEKSRLLSDRFSAERPKGSFSTLEIQRTEQGDSAMYLCASSYIIAVPQETQYFGPGTRLLVL.

This chain joins TRBV30 and TRBJ1-1; D not resolved. With 0 bases removed from V and 4 bases from J, the gap between germline ends came to 9 bases. From germline, CDR1 is GTSNPN and CDR2 SVGIG (reference sequence). The CDR3 consists of 13 residues. CDR3 nucleotides: TGTGCCTGGAGTGTACGTACTAGCACTGAAGCTTTCTTT. Its translation is CAWSVRTSTEAFF.

The chain couples TRBV28 to TRBJ1-1; no definite D call. There are 15 residues in the CDR3. Per the germline V gene, CDR1 is MDHEN and CDR2 is SYDVKM. The V end lost 4 bases, the J end lost 5 bases, and 17 bases lay between the germline ends. The CDR3 nucleotides read TGTGCCAGCAGTTCCCCCCGGGAGGGTCGGACTGAAGCTTTCTTT. Residues: CASSSPREGRTEAFF.

CDR3 protein: CASRRTSGGLNEQFF. The CDR3 nucleotides read TGTGCCAGCAGGAGGACTAGCGGGGGGCTCAATGAGCAGTTCTTC. V is TRBV2 and J is TRBJ2-1, with TRBD2 identical over 14 bases. This CDR3 comprises 15 residues. The germline V gene has CDR1 SNHLY and CDR2 FYNNEI. J gave up 6 bases and V 6 bases, and 4 bases lay outside the gene matches.

The rearrangement joins TRBV11-3 to TRBJ2-7, with D possibly matching TRBD1 (6 bases). V shed 5 bases and J shed 3 bases, with 11 bases lying between them. This CDR3 spans 13 amino acids. Germline CDR1 SGHNT, CDR2 YENEEA. The CDR3 sequence: CASSLGQNYEQYF. CDR3 DNA: TGTGCCAGCAGCCTAGGACAGAACTACGAGCAGTACTTC.

This clone turned up a few times. This sequence joins TRBV7-6 and TRBJ2-7; D possibly corresponds to TRBD1 (5 bases). Germline-derived CDR1 and CDR2 are SGHVS and FNYEAQ. The CDR3 sequence is 13 residues long. Deletions cut 5 bases from V and 5 bases from J, with 13 bases between. Here the CDR3 DNA reads TGTGCCAGCAGCATTAGCAGGGTTCACGAGCAGTACTTC. Translating gives CASSISRVHEQYF.

The V and J genes are TRBV7-9 and TRBJ2-2; perhaps TRBD1 as D (5 bases). Looked up from germline, CDR1 is SEHNR and CDR2 is FQNEAQ (reference sequence). Trimming cost V 1 base and J 3 bases, with 15 bases left between them. CDR3 length equals 17 residues. The CDR3 here is CASSLDPPGWDTGELFF. CDR3 sequence (DNA): TGTGCCAGCAGCTTAGACCCCCCAGGGTGGGACACCGGGGAGCTGTTTTTT.

The gene calls are TRBV4-1 and TRBJ1-1; tentatively, D is TRBD1 (5 bases). The CDR3 runs 16 residues. Trimming shortened V by 6 bases and J by 1 base, and 18 bases separated the two germline ends. Per germline, CDR1 MGHRA and CDR2 YSYEKL. The CDR3 spells CASRRGGIEKNTEAFF. CDR3 coding DNA: TGCGCCAGCAGGCGGGGGGGGATTGAGAAGAACACTGAAGCTTTCTTT.

In its sample, this clone was seen a few times. The chain uses TRBV27 and TRBJ1-1; the match to TRBD1 covers 7 bases. Germline V gene data show CDR1 as MNHEY and CDR2 as SMNVEV (reference sequence). V trimming: 2 bases; J trimming: 5 bases; junction bases outside the gene matches: 5. The CDR3 length is 14 residues. The CDR3 region is CASSLQGVGTEAFF. CDR3 coding DNA: TGTGCCAGCAGTTTACAGGGGGTTGGGACTGAAGCTTTCTTT.

The chain employs TRBV30 and TRBJ1-1; D might be TRBD1 (5 bases). The CDR3 contains 14 residues. Germline assignment: CDR1 GTSNPN and CDR2 SVGIG (reference sequence). V lost 0 bases, J lost 7 bases, and 15 bases lay in between. Written as DNA, the CDR3 is TGTGCCTGGAGTGTAAAGGGGCAGGGATATGAAGCTTTCTTT. This sequence encodes CAWSVKGQGYEAFF.

The genes are TRBV19 and TRBJ1-5; TRBD1 aligns across 9 bases. Germline V gives CDR1 LNHDA, CDR2 SQIVND (reference sequence). Trimming removed 0 bases from V and 7 bases from J; junction bases left unmatched: 7. The CDR3 totals 16 residues. CDR3 sequence: CASSIESGQGGQPQHF. CDR3 in DNA: TGTGCCAGTAGTATAGAGTCGGGACAGGGTGGGCAGCCCCAGCATTTT.

The chain recombines TRBV20-1 with TRBJ1-1; D not resolved. Germline V CDR1 and CDR2: DFQATT, SNEGSKA (reference sequence). This CDR3 is built from 11 residues. The germline V and J ends were trimmed by 3 bases and 6 bases, with 8 bases remaining between them. CDR3 nucleotide sequence: TGCAGTGCTAGTGAGAGCGCTGAAGCTTTCTTT. As protein: CSASESAEAFF.

A note on this clone: An end of the junction does not agree with germline; a read error may underlie this. J is TRBJ1-6 and V is TRBV6-5; 7 bases line up with TRBD1. Germline V gene lookup returns CDR1 MNHEY and CDR2 SVGAGI. This CDR3 contains 15 residues. DNA for the CDR3: TGTGTCAGCAGTGCAGGGACAGTAAATAATTCACCCCTCCACTTT. Amino acid sequence: CVSSAGTVNNSPLHF.

J is TRBJ2-7 and V is TRBV2, with 7 bases fitting TRBD2. This CDR3 is 16 amino acids long. Germline V gene lookup returns CDR1 SNHLY and CDR2 FYNNEI. V lost 0 bases to trimming and J lost 1 base; unmatched junction nucleotides: 6. CDR3 amino acids: CASSEASLGGSYEQYF. The CDR3 DNA follows: TGTGCCAGCAGTGAAGCGAGTCTCGGGGGGTCCTACGAGCAGTACTTC.

This clone came up a few times. Other DNA sequences within the sample encode an identical CDR3. The rearrangement links TRBV28 to TRBJ1-1, with D unresolved. V was clipped by 2 bases and J by 0 bases, with 4 bases between them. The length of the CDR3 is 13 residues. Germline V gives CDR1 MDHEN, CDR2 SYDVKM. The chain's CDR3 is CASSLEMNTEAFF. The CDR3 coding sequence is TGTGCCAGCAGTTTAGAGATGAACACTGAAGCTTTCTTT. Complete variable domain (other parts from reference TRBV28 and TRBJ1-1): DVKVTQSSRYLVKRTGEKVFLECVQDMDHENMFWYRQDPGLGLRLIYFSYDVKMKEKGDIPEGYSVSREKKERFSLILESASTNQTSMYLCASSLEMNTEAFFGQGTRLTVV.

The V gene is TRBV30, the J gene TRBJ1-1; tentative D call: TRBD1 (5 bases). Germline V gene data show CDR1 as GTSNPN and CDR2 as SVGIG (reference sequence). The germline V and J ends were trimmed by 2 bases and 0 bases, with 7 bases remaining between them. The CDR3 has 13 residues. Here the CDR3 reads CAWSLGVNTEAFF. In DNA, the CDR3 is TGTGCCTGGAGTTTAGGGGTGAACACTGAAGCTTTCTTT. The full variable domain, with the rest looked up from reference TRBV30 and TRBJ1-1, is SQTIHQWPATLVQPVGSPLSLECTVEGTSNPNLYWYRQAAGRGLQLLFYSVGIGQISSEVPQNLSASRPQDRQFILSSKKLLLSDSGFYLCAWSLGVNTEAFFGQGTRLTVV.

This chain connects TRBV7-9 to TRBJ2-1; TRBD1 matches at 9 bases. The CDR3 extends over 15 amino acids. The V segment lost 5 bases and the J segment 8 bases; nucleotides outside the gene matches: 10. Germline V CDR1 and CDR2: SEHNR, FQNEAQ (reference sequence). CDR3 nucleotide sequence: TGTGCCAGCAGCCCGTTGGGACAGGGTACACATGAGCAGTTCTTC. Encoded protein: CASSPLGQGTHEQFF.

This clone was detected a few times. This chain uses TRBV9 with TRBJ1-3; a weak D match, TRBD1 (6 bases). Between the trimmed V and J ends, which lost 3 bases and 2 bases, there was a span of 12 bases. CDR3 size: 15 residues. Germline CDR1 reads SGDLS; CDR2 reads YYNGEE. The CDR3 reads CASSARGIPGNTIYF. The CDR3 DNA is TGTGCCAGCAGCGCGAGGGGGATACCTGGAAACACCATATATTTT. Full variable domain (missing parts from reference TRBV9 and TRBJ1-3): DSGVTQTPKHLITATGQRVTLRCSPRSGDLSVYWYQQSLDQGLQFLIQYYNGEERAKGNILERFSAQQFPDLHSELNLSSLELGDSALYFCASSARGIPGNTIYFGEGSWLTVV.

This CDR3 is CSALTGTGELFF. The CDR3, as DNA: TGCAGCGCTTTAACAGGCACCGGGGAGCTGTTTTTT. The J gene is TRBJ2-2, the V gene TRBV29-1, with D perhaps matching TRBD1 (5 bases). Germline values: CDR1 SQVTM, CDR2 ANQGSEA. V shed 7 bases and J shed 4 bases, with 10 bases lying between them. The CDR3 extends over 12 amino acids.

V usage is TRBV4-1 and J usage is TRBJ2-5; 8 nucleotides line up with TRBD1. CDR1 is MGHRA, CDR2 YSYEKL, per germline. CDR3 length equals 18 residues. V was clipped by 4 bases and J by 1 base; unmatched bases: 14. The CDR3 protein is CASSRTGPPSRGQETQYF. CDR3 sequence (DNA): TGCGCCAGCAGCCGGACAGGGCCGCCATCGCGGGGCCAAGAGACCCAGTACTTC.

This chain connects TRBV6-6 to TRBJ2-7; unclear D gene. Trimming removed 4 bases from V and 2 bases from J, with 6 bases in between. Germline values: CDR1 MNHNY, CDR2 SVGAGI (reference sequence). This CDR3 contains 12 residues. The CDR3 reads CASSSLTYEQYF. DNA for the CDR3: TGTGCCAGCAGTTCCCTTACCTACGAGCAGTACTTC.

The gene calls are TRBV7-6 and TRBJ2-1, with a tentative D call TRBD2 (5 bases). The CDR3 has 15 residues. The germline gives CDR1 SGHVS, CDR2 FNYEAQ. The V gene lost 5 bases and the J gene lost 6 bases, with 17 bases spanning the gap. In DNA, the CDR3 is TGTGCCAGCAGCCCACTTGGGAGACGGGCCAATGAGCAGTTCTTC. This encodes CASSPLGRRANEQFF.

The chain links TRBV5-1 to TRBJ2-7, with D perhaps matching TRBD1 (6 bases). Trimming cost V 3 bases and J 2 bases, with 15 bases left between them. The CDR3 is made up of 15 amino acids. Germline CDR1 SGHRS, CDR2 YFSETQ. Here the CDR3 DNA reads TGCGCCAGCAGCTCCAAGACAGGAGGCACCTACGAGCAGTACTTC. Encoded protein: CASSSKTGGTYEQYF. Based on the CDR3 plus reference TRBV5-1 and TRBJ2-7, the full variable domain is KAGVTQTPRYLIKTRGQQVTLSCSPISGHRSVSWYQQTPGQGLQFLFEYFSETQRNKGNFPGRFSGRQFSNSRSEMNVSTLELGDSALYLCASSSKTGGTYEQYFGPGTRLTVT.